These 12 T cell receptor beta chains came from one sample sequenced in a study of T cells after posttransplantation cyclophosphamide. This table comes from immunoSEQ multiplex PCR, and its TCRdb copy is limited to in-frame clones, with some not included. The table lists 40,000 to 60,000 clones, with no singletons. Sequencing was performed on PBMCs. These TCRs come from a man in his forties in good health, CMV-negative, and a related stem cell transplant donor.

In this sample, this clone turned up many times. The rearrangement joins TRBV30 to TRBJ1-1; unclear D gene. Between the trimmed V and J ends, which lost 3 bases and 4 bases, there was a span of 18 bases. Germline V lookup: CDR1 GTSNPN, CDR2 SVGIG (reference sequence). This CDR3 has 15 residues. This CDR3 is CAWSGPTIGSTEAFF. CDR3 bases: TGTGCCTGGAGCGGACCTACAATCGGGAGCACTGAAGCTTTCTTT.

This clone was recorded many times. The chain recombines TRBV19 with TRBJ2-1; unclear D gene. The V end lost 3 bases, the J end lost 0 bases, and 9 bases lay between the germline ends. This CDR3 region has 15 residues. The germline V gene encodes CDR1 LNHDA and CDR2 SQIVND (reference sequence). In DNA form, the CDR3 reads TGTGCCAGTAGTATTCGTCCTAGCTCCTACAATGAGCAGTTCTTC. This codes for CASSIRPSSYNEQFF.

This clone was recorded many times. The genes are TRBV6-5 and TRBJ1-1; 7 bases map to TRBD1. Germline CDR1 is MNHEY and CDR2 is SVGAGI. J gave up 5 bases and V 2 bases, and 5 bases lay outside the gene matches. The length of the CDR3 is 14 residues. DNA of the CDR3: TGTGCCAGCAGTTACGACAGGGCGCGAACTGAAGCTTTCTTT. Its translation: CASSYDRARTEAFF.

This clone was picked up many times. This chain joins TRBV4-2 and TRBJ2-1; 10 nucleotides line up with TRBD2. The J segment lost 0 bases and the V segment lost 5 bases, leaving 7 bases of the junction unmatched. Looked up from germline, CDR1 is LGHNA and CDR2 is YNFKEQ. The CDR3 is 17 amino acids. CDR3 nucleotide sequence: TGTGCCAGCAGCGCACGACTAGCGGGTAACTCCTACAATGAGCAGTTCTTC. Residues: CASSARLAGNSYNEQFF.

This clone was counted many times. The chain combines TRBV5-5 with TRBJ2-7; 7 bases are shared with TRBD2. With V trimmed by 0 bases and J by 2 bases, 5 bases remained unmatched. Germline CDR1 and CDR2: SGHKS and YYEKEE (reference sequence). The CDR3 has 15 amino acids. This CDR3 is CASSLGGGLAYEQYF. The CDR3 DNA sequence: TGTGCCAGCAGCTTGGGGGGAGGGCTTGCCTACGAGCAGTACTTC.

This clone was seen repeatedly, ten times or more. The CDR3: CASSLGSGRAYEQYF. Here the CDR3 DNA reads TGTGCCAGCAGCTTAGGGTCTGGGAGGGCCTACGAGCAGTACTTC. The chain carries TRBV11-2 and TRBJ2-7; 7 nucleotides line up with TRBD2. This CDR3 spans 15 amino acids. Per germline, CDR1 SGHAT and CDR2 FQNNGV. Losses at the gene ends were 1 base for V and 2 bases for J; bases not matched to a gene: 5.

The sample holds many counts of this clone. CDR3 residues: CASSSLAGELFF. CDR3 bases: TGCGCCAGCAGCTCCTTAGCGGGGGAGCTGTTTTTT. The chain employs TRBV4-3 and TRBJ2-2; D may be TRBD2 (5 bases). Trimming removed 5 bases from V and 8 bases from J, with 9 bases in between. Germline lookup yields CDR1 LGHNA and CDR2 YSLEER. The CDR3 is 12 amino acids.

The table lists this clone with many counts. The chain links TRBV6-1 to TRBJ1-1, with 7 bases lining up with TRBD1. The CDR3 has 13 residues. Germline lookup yields CDR1 MNHNS and CDR2 SASEGT. V gave up 5 bases and J gave up 8 bases; unmatched junction bases: 8. CDR3 in DNA: TGTGCCAGCAGTCACGACAGGGCTCAGGAAGCTTTCTTT. Translated: CASSHDRAQEAFF.

This clone has a count of ten or more. The rearrangement joins TRBV6-5 to TRBJ2-6; no reliable D call. The CDR3 is made up of 15 amino acids. V was shortened by 2 bases and J by 0 bases, with 5 bases between the two germline ends. Germline V gives CDR1 MNHEY, CDR2 SVGAGI. The CDR3 DNA follows: TGTGCCAGCAGTTACGGAGTCTCTGGGGCCAACGTCCTGACTTTC. The encoded protein is CASSYGVSGANVLTF.

At least ten counts were recorded for this clone. J is TRBJ2-2 and V is TRBV27, with D tentatively TRBD2 (5 bases). The CDR3 is made up of 16 amino acids. From germline, CDR1 is MNHEY and CDR2 SMNVEV (reference sequence). V dropped 7 bases and J dropped 1 base, with 16 bases sitting between them. This CDR3 reads CASTFITGMNTGELFF. The CDR3 DNA reads TGTGCCAGCACCTTTATTACCGGGATGAACACCGGGGAGCTGTTTTTT.

This clone was detected many times. The chain carries TRBV9 and TRBJ2-7; 7 bases align to TRBD1. The trim removed 3 bases at V and 5 bases at J, leaving 8 bases unmatched. From germline, CDR1 is SGDLS and CDR2 YYNGEE. CDR3 size: 14 residues. This CDR3 reads CASSARQGGNEQYF. CDR3 in DNA: TGTGCCAGCAGCGCCCGACAGGGTGGCAACGAGCAGTACTTC.

This clone has ten or more counts. The chain carries TRBV4-2 and TRBJ2-1; 10 bases are shared with TRBD2. The CDR3 length is 18 residues. The germline V gene encodes CDR1 LGHNA and CDR2 YNFKEQ. V gave up 2 bases and J gave up 4 bases; unmatched junction bases: 11. DNA for the CDR3: TGTGCCAGCAGCCAATACTTGATTACTAGCGGGGCTTACAATGAGCAGTTCTTC. Translated, it gives CASSQYLITSGAYNEQFF.